This TCR beta chain was sequenced during a study of cytomegalovirus exposure and HLA in healthy donors. The overall study: Earlier findings included 117 million unique TCR beta sequences obtained from 150 million to 200 million T cells. Whole-study results and caveats: The number of N-insertions in an Asian-associated ancestry cluster was reportedly below the roughly 620-donor mean in a later analysis.

Germline V CDR1 and CDR2: SGHTA, FQGNSA. Between the trimmed V and J ends, which lost 4 bases and 5 bases, there was a span of 9 bases. This CDR3 has 13 amino acids. PCR used 60 Vbeta primers and 13 Jbeta primers. The data were produced by immunoSEQ multiplex PCR, yet TCRdb's version contains in-frame clones alone and is incomplete. The data show 90,000 to 110,000 clones, under 85% seen once. This clone was seen only a few times. What it recognizes is unknown. What was sequenced was PBMCs. The chain joins TRBV7-2 to TRBJ1-5; no reliable D call. This TCR was sampled from a man under 40 in good health and CMV-seronegative. The CDR3 here is CASSYMVDQPQHF. The CDR3 region has the DNA TGTGCCAGCAGCTACATGGTTGATCAGCCCCAGCATTTT.